The TCR beta chain described here comes from a study of preoperative IRX-2 immunotherapy in early breast cancer. Treatment in this sample: preoperative locoregional IRX-2 cytokine immunotherapy. This phase Ib study tested locoregional IRX-2 cytokine immunotherapy given before surgery. This CDR3 spans 13 amino acids. The germline V and J ends were trimmed by 3 bases and 3 bases, with 9 bases remaining between them. From germline, CDR1 is SGHNT and CDR2 YENEEA. Profiling relied on immunoSEQ multiplex PCR, and the TCRdb table lists in-frame clones only, not all of them. The sample yields fewer than 25,000 clones, 70% to 90% seen once.

The sequence derives from a human donor with breast cancer. The sample consisted of tumor tissue, taken after IRX-2 immunotherapy. The chain links TRBV11-3 to TRBJ2-7; no clear D. The CDR3 DNA sequence: TGTGCCAGCAGCTTGGATTCCAACTACGAGCAGTACTTC. It specifies CASSLDSNYEQYF.